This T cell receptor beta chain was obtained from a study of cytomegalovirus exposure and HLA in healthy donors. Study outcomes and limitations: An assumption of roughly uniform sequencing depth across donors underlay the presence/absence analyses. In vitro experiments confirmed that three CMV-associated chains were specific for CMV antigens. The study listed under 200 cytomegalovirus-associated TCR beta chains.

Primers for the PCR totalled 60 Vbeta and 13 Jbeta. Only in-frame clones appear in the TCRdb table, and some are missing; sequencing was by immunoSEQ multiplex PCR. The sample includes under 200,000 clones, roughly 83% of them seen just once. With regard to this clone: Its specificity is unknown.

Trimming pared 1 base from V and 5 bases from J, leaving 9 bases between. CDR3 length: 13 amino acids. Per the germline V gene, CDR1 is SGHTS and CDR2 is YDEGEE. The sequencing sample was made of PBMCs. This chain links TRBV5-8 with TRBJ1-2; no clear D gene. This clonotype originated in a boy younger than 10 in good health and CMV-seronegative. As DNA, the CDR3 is TGTGCCAGCAGCTTGCGGTCGTCATATGGCTACACCTTC. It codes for CASSLRSSYGYTF.